This paragraph reports one T cell receptor (beta chain). Antigen unknown. This record belongs to a study of CXCR3-negative and CXCR3-positive naive CD8 T cells. On the study more broadly: Total TRB output reached about 150 million reads, about 1.5 +/- 0.3 million per library. Study observations and caveats: Cryopreservation partially lowered CXCR3 expression, so most assays used fresh PBMCs. Naive subsets were similarly diverse, while memory CD8+ repertoires were much less diverse. More hydrophobic TRB CDR3s occurred in CXCR3-positive than in CXCR3-negative naive cells.

The libraries of TRB cDNA were constructed through 5' RACE using UMI labels. TCRdb re-called the 5' RACE reads and shows each CDR3 protein once, DNA omitted. The sample totals about 89,000 distinct CDR3 sequences. The germline gives CDR1 SGHRS, CDR2 YFSETQ. This CDR3 is built from 16 residues. The sequenced sample was naive CXCR3+ CD8+ T cells from blood. Noted subset: CD45RO-CCR7+CD27+CD95- naive CD8+ T cells expressing CXCR3 (TNR3+). The V and J genes are TRBV5-1 and TRBJ1-1; the D call from TCRdb, TRBD1, cannot be confirmed without DNA. This TCR derives from a human donor in good health. Some clones in this sample may be carry-over from other donors' samples. The CDR3 region is CASSLGEGRWNTEAFF.